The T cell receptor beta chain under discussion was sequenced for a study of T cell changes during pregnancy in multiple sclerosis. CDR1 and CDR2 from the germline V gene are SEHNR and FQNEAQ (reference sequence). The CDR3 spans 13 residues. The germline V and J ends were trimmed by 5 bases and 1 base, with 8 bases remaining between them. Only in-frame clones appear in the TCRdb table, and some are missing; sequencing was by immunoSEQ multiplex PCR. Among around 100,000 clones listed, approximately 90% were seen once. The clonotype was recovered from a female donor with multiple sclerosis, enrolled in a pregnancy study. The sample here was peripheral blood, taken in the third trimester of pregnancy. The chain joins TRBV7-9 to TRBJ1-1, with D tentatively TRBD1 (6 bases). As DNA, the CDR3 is TGTGCCAGCAGCCTGACAGGGAACACTGAAGCTTTCTTT. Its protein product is CASSLTGNTEAFF. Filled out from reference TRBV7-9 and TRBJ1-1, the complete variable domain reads DTGVSQNPRHKITKRGQNVTFRCDPISEHNRLYWYRQTLGQGPEFLTYFQNEAQLEKSRLLSDRFSAERPKGSFSTLEIQRTEQGDSAMYLCASSLTGNTEAFFGQGTRLTVV.